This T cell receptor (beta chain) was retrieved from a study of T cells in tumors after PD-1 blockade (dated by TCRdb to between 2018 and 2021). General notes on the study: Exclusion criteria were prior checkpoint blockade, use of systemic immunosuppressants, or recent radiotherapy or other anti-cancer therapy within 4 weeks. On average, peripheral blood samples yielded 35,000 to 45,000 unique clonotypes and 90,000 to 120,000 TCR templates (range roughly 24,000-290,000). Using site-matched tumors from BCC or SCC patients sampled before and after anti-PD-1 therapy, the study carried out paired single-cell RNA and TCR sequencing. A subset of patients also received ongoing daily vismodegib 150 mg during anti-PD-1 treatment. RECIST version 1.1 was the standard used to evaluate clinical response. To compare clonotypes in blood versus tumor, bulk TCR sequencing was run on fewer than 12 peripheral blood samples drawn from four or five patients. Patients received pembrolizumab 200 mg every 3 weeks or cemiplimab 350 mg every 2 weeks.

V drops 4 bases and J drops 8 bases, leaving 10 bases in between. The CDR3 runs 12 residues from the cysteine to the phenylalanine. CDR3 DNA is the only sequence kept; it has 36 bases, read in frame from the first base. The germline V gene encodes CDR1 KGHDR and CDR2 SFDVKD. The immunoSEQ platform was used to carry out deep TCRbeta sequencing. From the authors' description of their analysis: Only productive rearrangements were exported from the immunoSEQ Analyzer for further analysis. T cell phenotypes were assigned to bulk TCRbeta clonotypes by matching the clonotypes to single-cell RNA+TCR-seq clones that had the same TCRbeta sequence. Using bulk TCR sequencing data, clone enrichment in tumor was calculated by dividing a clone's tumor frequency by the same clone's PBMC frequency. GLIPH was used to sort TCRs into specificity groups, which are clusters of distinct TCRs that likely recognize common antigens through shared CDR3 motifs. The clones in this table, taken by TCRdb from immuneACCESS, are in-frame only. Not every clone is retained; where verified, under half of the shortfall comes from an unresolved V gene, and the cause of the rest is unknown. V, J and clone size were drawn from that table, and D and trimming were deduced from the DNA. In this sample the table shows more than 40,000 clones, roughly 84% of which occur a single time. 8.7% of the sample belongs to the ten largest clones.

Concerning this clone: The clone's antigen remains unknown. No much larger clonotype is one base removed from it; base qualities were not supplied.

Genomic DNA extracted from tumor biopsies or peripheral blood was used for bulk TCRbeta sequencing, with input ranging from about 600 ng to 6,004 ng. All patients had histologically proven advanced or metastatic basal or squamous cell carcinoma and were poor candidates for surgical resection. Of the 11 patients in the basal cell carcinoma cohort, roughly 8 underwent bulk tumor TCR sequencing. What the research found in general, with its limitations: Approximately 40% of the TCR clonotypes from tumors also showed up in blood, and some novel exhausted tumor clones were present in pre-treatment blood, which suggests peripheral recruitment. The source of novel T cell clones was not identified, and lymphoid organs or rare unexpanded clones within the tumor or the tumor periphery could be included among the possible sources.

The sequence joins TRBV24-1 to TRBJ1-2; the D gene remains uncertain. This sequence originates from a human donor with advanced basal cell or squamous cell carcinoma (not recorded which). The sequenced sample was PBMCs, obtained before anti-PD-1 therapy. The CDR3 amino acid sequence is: CATSDQFGGYTF. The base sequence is TGTGCCACCAGTGACCAATTCGGGGGCTACACCTTC.